A selection of T cell receptor beta chains follows, all from one sample in a study of T cells in Graves' hyperthyroidism and ophthalmopathy. TCRdb reprocessed the multiplex PCR reads with MiXCR, giving one entry per CDR3 protein. Of some 580,000 distinct CDR3 sequences in the sample, roughly 16% were seen once. The sample taken for sequencing was blood. The receptors were sampled from a middle-aged woman with Graves' ophthalmopathy. Both conserved end residues are part of each CDR3. Each record gives: J gene, V gene, clone size, D gene, CDR3 protein, CDR3 DNA. D genes are given only for firm matches. Only part of the rows carry a size: once, few, many, or a class if the clone is expanded.

TRBJ2-6	TRBV11-2	-	TRBD1	CASSSSILTGPGANVLTF	TGTGCCAGCAGCTCTTCTATCCTGACAGGGCCTGGGGCCAACGTCCTGACTTTC
TRBJ1-1	TRBV2	-	-	CASSVTVDGTFF	TGTGCCAGCAGCGTTACAGTCGATGGGACTTTCTTT
TRBJ2-5	TRBV24-1	many	TRBD1	CATSSGTGVETQYF	TGTGCCACATCATCCGGGACAGGGGTAGAGACCCAGTACTTC
TRBJ2-5	TRBV9	-	-	CASSVESGTQEAQYF	TGTGCCAGCAGCGTAGAAAGCGGAACACAAGAGGCCCAGTACTTC
TRBJ2-7	TRBV28	many	TRBD1	CASTETGSSYEQYF	TGTGCCAGCACCGAGACAGGGAGCTCCTACGAGCAGTACTTC
TRBJ1-3	TRBV3-1	-	TRBD1	CASSGRQGSSGSTIYF	TGTGCCAGCAGCGGAAGACAGGGTTCGTCTGGAAGCACCATATATTTT
TRBJ1-1	TRBV2	many	TRBD1	CASGEQGGNTEAFF	TGTGCCAGCGGGGAACAGGGGGGGAACACTGAAGCTTTCTTT
TRBJ1-1	TRBV3-1	many	-	CASSRVHGTEAFF	TGTGCCAGCAGCCGCGTACATGGTACTGAAGCTTTCTTT
TRBJ2-1	TRBV20-1	many	TRBD2	CSGLAGEVSYNEQFF	TGCAGTGGGCTAGCGGGTGAGGTCTCCTACAATGAGCAGTTCTTC
TRBJ2-7	TRBV27	many	-	CASSLGGTPEQYF	TGTGCCAGCAGTTTGGGCGGGACACCCGAGCAGTACTTC
TRBJ2-1	TRBV2	many	-	CASSEEGGGYNEQFF	TGTGCCAGCAGTGAGGAGGGAGGGGGATACAATGAGCAGTTCTTC
TRBJ1-2	TRBV20-1	few	-	CSADFDNGYTF	TGCAGTGCTGACTTTGATAATGGCTACACCTTC
TRBJ2-3	TRBV12-3/TRBV12-4	few	-	CASSLPSDPVGDTQYF	TGTGCCAGCAGTCTACCAAGTGACCCGGTTGGGGATACGCAGTATTTT
TRBJ2-5	TRBV19	few	TRBD2	CASSTSGKETQYF	TGTGCCAGTAGCACTAGCGGGAAGGAGACCCAGTACTTC